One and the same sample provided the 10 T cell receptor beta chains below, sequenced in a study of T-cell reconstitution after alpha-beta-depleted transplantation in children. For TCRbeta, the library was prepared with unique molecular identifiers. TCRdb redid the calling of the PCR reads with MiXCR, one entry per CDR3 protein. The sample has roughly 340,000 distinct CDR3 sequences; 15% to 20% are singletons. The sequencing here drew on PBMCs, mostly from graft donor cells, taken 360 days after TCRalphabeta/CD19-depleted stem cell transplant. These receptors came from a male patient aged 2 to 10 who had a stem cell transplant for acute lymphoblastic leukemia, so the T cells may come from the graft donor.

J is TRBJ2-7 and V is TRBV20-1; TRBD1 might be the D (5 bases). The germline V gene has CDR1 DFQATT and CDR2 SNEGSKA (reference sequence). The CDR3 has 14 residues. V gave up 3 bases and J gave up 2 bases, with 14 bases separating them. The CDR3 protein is CSASIGRVPYEQYF. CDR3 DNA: TGCAGTGCTAGTATCGGCAGGGTGCCCTACGAGCAGTACTTC.

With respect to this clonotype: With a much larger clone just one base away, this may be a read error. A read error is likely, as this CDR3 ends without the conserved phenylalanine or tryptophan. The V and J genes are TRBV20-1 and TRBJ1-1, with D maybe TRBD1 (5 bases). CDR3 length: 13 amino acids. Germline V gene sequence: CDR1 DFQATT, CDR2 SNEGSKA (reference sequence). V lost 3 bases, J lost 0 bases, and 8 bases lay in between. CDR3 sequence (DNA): TGCAGTGCTAGCCAGGGAATGAACACTGAAGCTTTCTCT. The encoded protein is CSASQGMNTEAFS.

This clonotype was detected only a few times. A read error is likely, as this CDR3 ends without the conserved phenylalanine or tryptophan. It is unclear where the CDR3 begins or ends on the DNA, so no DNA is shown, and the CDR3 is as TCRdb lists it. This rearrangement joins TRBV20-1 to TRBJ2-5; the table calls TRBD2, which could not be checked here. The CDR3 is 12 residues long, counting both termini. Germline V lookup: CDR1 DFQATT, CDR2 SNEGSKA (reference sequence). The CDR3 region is CSARDQAGGPLA.

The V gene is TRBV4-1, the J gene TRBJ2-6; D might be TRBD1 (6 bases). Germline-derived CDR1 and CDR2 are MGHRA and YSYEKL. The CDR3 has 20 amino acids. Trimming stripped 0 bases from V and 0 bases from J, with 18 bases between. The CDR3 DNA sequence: TGCGCCAGCAGCCAAGATGGGGGCCTCAGAAGTCTCTCTGGGGCCAACGTCCTGACTTTC. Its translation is CASSQDGGLRSLSGANVLTF.

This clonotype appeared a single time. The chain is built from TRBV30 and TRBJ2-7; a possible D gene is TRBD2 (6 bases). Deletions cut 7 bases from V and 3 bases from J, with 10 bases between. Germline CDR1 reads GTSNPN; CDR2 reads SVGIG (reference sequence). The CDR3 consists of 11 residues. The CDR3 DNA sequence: TGTGCCTTACAGGACTACTACGAGCAGTACTTC. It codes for CALQDYYEQYF.

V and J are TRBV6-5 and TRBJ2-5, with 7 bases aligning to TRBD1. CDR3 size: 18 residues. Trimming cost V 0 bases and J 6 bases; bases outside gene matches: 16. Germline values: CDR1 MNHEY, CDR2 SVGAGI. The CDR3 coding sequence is TGTGCCAGCAGTTACTCGTCTCCCACAGGGGTGACAAGGCAGACCCAGTACTTC. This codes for CASSYSSPTGVTRQTQYF.

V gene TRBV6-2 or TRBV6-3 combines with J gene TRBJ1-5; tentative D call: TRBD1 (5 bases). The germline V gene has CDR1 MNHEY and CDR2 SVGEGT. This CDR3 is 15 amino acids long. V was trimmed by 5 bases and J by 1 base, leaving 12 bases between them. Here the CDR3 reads CASSRRWGSNQPQHF. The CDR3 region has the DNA TGTGCCAGCAGTCGAAGGTGGGGGAGCAATCAGCCCCAGCATTTT.

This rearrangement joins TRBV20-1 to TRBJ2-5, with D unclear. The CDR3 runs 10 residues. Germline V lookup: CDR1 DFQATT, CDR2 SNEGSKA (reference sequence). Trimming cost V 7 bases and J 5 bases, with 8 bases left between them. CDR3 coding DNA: TGCAGTGTCTCACCCGAGACCCAGTACTTC. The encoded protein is CSVSPETQYF.

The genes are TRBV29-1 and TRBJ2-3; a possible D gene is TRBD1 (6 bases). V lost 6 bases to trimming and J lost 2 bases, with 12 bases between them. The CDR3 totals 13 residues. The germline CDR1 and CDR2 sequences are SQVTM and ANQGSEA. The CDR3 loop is CSVRGRVTDTQYF. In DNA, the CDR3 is TGCAGCGTCAGGGGCAGAGTCACAGATACGCAGTATTTT.

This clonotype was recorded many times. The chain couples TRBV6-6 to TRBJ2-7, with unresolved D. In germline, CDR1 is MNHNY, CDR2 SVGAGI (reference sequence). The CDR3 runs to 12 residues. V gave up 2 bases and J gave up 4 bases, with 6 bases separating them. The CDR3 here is CASSYPEYEQYF. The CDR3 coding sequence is TGTGCCAGCAGTTACCCAGAGTACGAGCAGTACTTC.